The TCR beta chain under discussion was sequenced for a study of CD8 T cells in ankylosing spondylitis. Using its own MiXCR run on the 5' RACE reads, TCRdb lists one record per CDR3 protein. The data show more than 650,000 distinct CDR3 sequences, about an eighth seen once. On this clonotype: The antigen is unknown.

Whole-study results and caveats: Reportedly, matched ankylosing spondylitis synovial fluid was significantly enriched for disease-linked clones. Certain motif variants had earlier appeared in reactive arthritis synovial fluid and blood. Ankylosing spondylitis blood appeared to be characterized by a TCR beta motif of about eight highly homologous variants.

Germline CDR1 SNHLY, CDR2 FYNNEI. CDR3 length: 14 amino acids. The V segment lost 7 bases and the J segment 6 bases; nucleotides outside the gene matches: 9. The receptor's source is a male donor with ankylosing spondylitis. Sequencing was performed on blood, either unsorted or a sorted T cell fraction (not recorded which). This rearrangement joins TRBV2 to TRBJ2-1; TRBD1 matches 7 bases. CDR3 in amino acids: CASTRQGISNEQFF. CDR3 bases: TGTGCCAGCACGAGACAGGGAATCTCCAATGAGCAGTTCTTC.